The 23 T cell receptor beta chains below were found in one sample sequenced in a study of blood T cell repertoires in COVID-19. Libraries were prepared by immunoSEQ multiplex PCR; TCRdb keeps only in-frame clonotypes and omits some of them. The data contain about 350,000 clones, 85% to 90% of them seen just once; the ten biggest clones take up 7% to 8%. Sequenced input: peripheral blood. These receptors came from a woman in her seventies with COVID-19, enrolled during active disease.

The chain carries TRBV18 and TRBJ1-1; D gene ambiguous. The CDR3 loop spans 14 amino acids. The germline CDR1 and CDR2 sequences are KGHSH and LQKENI. The V end lost 5 bases, the J end lost 4 bases, and 14 bases lay between the germline ends. The CDR3 coding sequence is TGTGCCAGCTCAGCTATAAGCGGTTTCACTGAAGCTTTCTTT. This sequence encodes CASSAISGFTEAFF.

The chain carries TRBV6-1 and TRBJ1-5, with 9 bases identical to TRBD1. Germline CDR1 MNHNS, CDR2 SASEGT. The J segment lost 5 bases and the V segment lost 5 bases, leaving 7 bases of the junction unmatched. This CDR3 contains 15 residues. CDR3 residues: CASSSDRGGDQPQHF. CDR3 DNA: TGTGCCAGCAGTTCCGACAGGGGGGGCGATCAGCCCCAGCATTTT.

The chain links TRBV19 to TRBJ2-1; a weak D match, TRBD1 (6 bases). The CDR3 is 15 residues long. V shed 4 bases and J shed 6 bases, with 16 bases lying between them. Germline lookup yields CDR1 LNHDA and CDR2 SQIVND (reference sequence). The CDR3 loop is CASSRGTTASNEQFF. The DNA of the CDR3 is TGTGCCAGTAGTAGGGGGACAACAGCTTCCAATGAGCAGTTCTTC.

The chain employs TRBV30 and TRBJ2-7, with TRBD2 matching 7 bases. V shed 3 bases and J 6 bases; nucleotides not matched to a gene: 8. CDR1 and CDR2 from the germline V gene are GTSNPN and SVGIG (reference sequence). This CDR3 region has 13 residues. DNA for the CDR3: TGTGCCTGGAGACGGCCGGGAGGAGGCGAGCAGTACTTC. Its protein is CAWRRPGGGEQYF. Full variable domain (missing parts from reference TRBV30 and TRBJ2-7): SQTIHQWPATLVQPVGSPLSLECTVEGTSNPNLYWYRQAAGRGLQLLFYSVGIGQISSEVPQNLSASRPQDRQFILSSKKLLLSDSGFYLCAWRRPGGGEQYFGPGTRLTVT.

This clone was seen at least ten times. This chain uses TRBV4-3 with TRBJ1-2; 7 bases are a match to TRBD1. V shed 4 bases, J shed 4 bases, and the junction held 12 bases outside the gene matches. The CDR3 loop spans 16 amino acids. CDR1 is LGHNA and CDR2 is YSLEER in the germline V gene. CDR3 region: CASSPEQGRISYGYTF. Here the CDR3 DNA reads TGCGCCAGCAGCCCCGAACAGGGGCGAATTTCCTATGGCTACACCTTC.

The chain is built from TRBV7-8 and TRBJ2-1; D unresolved. Looked up from germline, CDR1 is SGHVS and CDR2 is FQNEAQ. V lost 1 base and J 10 bases, leaving 8 bases between the germline ends. CDR3 length equals 12 residues. CDR3 in amino acids: CASSLVPFEQFF. In nucleotides, the CDR3 is TGTGCCAGCAGCTTAGTCCCTTTCGAGCAGTTCTTC.

The table lists this clone with a few counts. The gene calls are TRBV19 and TRBJ1-4, with 8 nucleotides matching TRBD1. The trim removed 8 bases at V and 10 bases at J, leaving 12 bases unmatched. The germline V gene has CDR1 LNHDA and CDR2 SQIVND (reference sequence). The CDR3 consists of 14 residues. CDR3 coding DNA: TGTGCCAGTCGAAGGGGACAGGACCTACCAAAACTGTTTTTT. Translated, it gives CASRRGQDLPKLFF.

This sequence joins TRBV29-1 and TRBJ2-7; 7 positions match TRBD1. CDR1 and CDR2 from the germline V gene are SQVTM and ANQGSEA. Trimming took 3 bases from V and 0 from J; bases not matched to a gene: 2. This CDR3 spans 13 amino acids. CDR3 coding DNA: TGCAGCGTTGACGGGACAGACTCCTACGAGCAGTACTTC. Translated, it gives CSVDGTDSYEQYF.

This sequence joins TRBV29-1 and TRBJ1-5; TRBD1 agrees at 7 bases. CDR1 is SQVTM, CDR2 ANQGSEA, per germline. The V segment lost 7 bases and the J segment 3 bases; nucleotides outside the gene matches: 12. This CDR3 contains 15 residues. The DNA of the CDR3 is TGCAGCGCTAAGACAGGGAGAGGAGACAATCAGCCCCAGCATTTT. Its translation: CSAKTGRGDNQPQHF.

The chain joins TRBV19 to TRBJ1-2, with 10 bases lining up with TRBD1. V shed 7 bases and J 2 bases; nucleotides not matched to a gene: 4. Germline-derived CDR1 and CDR2 are LNHDA and SQIVND (reference sequence). The CDR3 is 14 residues long. In DNA form, the CDR3 reads TGTGCCAGTACTCGGACAGGGGGAAACTATGGCTACACCTTC. Its protein is CASTRTGGNYGYTF. Together with reference TRBV19 and TRBJ1-2, the CDR3 gives the full variable domain: DGGITQSPKYLFRKEGQNVTLSCEQNLNHDAMYWYRQDPGQGLRLIYYSQIVNDFQKGDIAEGYSVSREKKESFPLTVTSAQKNPTAFYLCASTRTGGNYGYTFGSGTRLTVV.

CDR3 loop: CASSYLGVETQYF. The CDR3, as DNA: TGTGCCAGCAGTTACCTAGGGGTGGAGACCCAGTACTTC. The chain carries TRBV6-2 or TRBV6-3 and TRBJ2-5, with a possible D match to TRBD1 (5 bases). This CDR3 contains 13 residues. Trimming stripped 2 bases from V and 5 bases from J, with 9 bases between. Germline V lookup: CDR1 MNHEY, CDR2 SVGEGT.

This chain connects TRBV19 to TRBJ2-7, with 9 bases that match TRBD1. This CDR3 is 13 amino acids long. V shed 5 bases and J 6 bases; nucleotides not matched to a gene: 5. Looked up from germline, CDR1 is LNHDA and CDR2 is SQIVND (reference sequence). The CDR3 here is CASSDRQGGEQYF. In DNA form, the CDR3 reads TGTGCCAGTAGTGACCGACAGGGGGGCGAGCAGTACTTC.

CDR3 nucleotides: TGTGCCAGCAGTGAAGCTCTGCCCAGGGTAGGGTTAGCCCTCCACTTT. Translating it yields CASSEALPRVGLALHF. The chain is built from TRBV6-1 and TRBJ1-6; D is perhaps TRBD1 (5 bases). Trimming left V 0 bases short and J 14 bases short, with 20 bases between. This CDR3 has 16 residues. Per germline, CDR1 MNHNS and CDR2 SASEGT.

The J gene is TRBJ1-2, the V gene TRBV5-1; 10 bases map to TRBD1. The trim removed 2 bases at V and 1 base at J, leaving 5 bases unmatched. Per the germline V gene, CDR1 is SGHRS and CDR2 is YFSETQ. The CDR3 is made up of 16 amino acids. The CDR3 DNA sequence: TGCGCCAGCAGCTTAAGGACAGGGGGGAGTAACTATGGCTACACCTTC. It yields the protein CASSLRTGGSNYGYTF.

This clone has a handful of counts. The chain recombines TRBV28 with TRBJ1-2, with 7 bases lining up with TRBD1. Germline lookup yields CDR1 MDHEN and CDR2 SYDVKM. The CDR3 spans 14 residues. The V and J ends lost 6 bases and 3 bases, in that order; junction bases with no gene match: 7. CDR3 DNA: TGTGCCAGCAGCAGCCGGACAGGCCACTATGGCTACACCTTC. This encodes CASSSRTGHYGYTF.

V is TRBV5-6 and J is TRBJ1-2, with TRBD1 matching over 9 bases. Germline trimming cut 3 bases from V and 1 base from J; bases unmatched to any gene: 4. The CDR3 loop spans 15 amino acids. Germline V CDR1 and CDR2: SGHDT, YYEEEE. The CDR3: CASSSGTGINYGYTF. For the CDR3, the DNA is TGTGCCAGCAGCTCGGGGACAGGGATTAACTATGGCTACACCTTC.

This clone appeared a few times. J is TRBJ2-5 and V is TRBV18, with no clear D. The CDR3 consists of 14 residues. V gave up 0 bases and J gave up 5 bases, with 10 bases separating them. Looked up from germline, CDR1 is KGHSH and CDR2 is LQKENI. The CDR3 reads CASSPPSTPETQYF. The CDR3 DNA reads as TGTGCCAGCTCACCACCTTCGACACCGGAGACCCAGTACTTC. Drawing the rest from reference TRBV18 and TRBJ2-5, the complete variable domain is NAGVMQNPRHLVRRRGQEARLRCSPMKGHSHVYWYRQLPEEGLKFMVYLQKENIIDESGMPKERFSAEFPKEGPSILRIQQVVRGDSAAYFCASSPPSTPETQYFGPGTRLLVL.

The chain employs TRBV2 and TRBJ2-5; weak D call: TRBD2 (7 bases). There are 18 residues in the CDR3. Trimming shortened V by 10 bases and J by 0 bases, and 27 bases separated the two germline ends. Germline V gene lookup returns CDR1 SNHLY and CDR2 FYNNEI. As DNA, the CDR3 is TGTGCCATTACGAGGGGGGGACGGACCACCCGGTACCAAGAGACCCAGTACTTC. It is translated as CAITRGGRTTRYQETQYF.

The genes are TRBV7-2 and TRBJ2-7; 10 bases agree with TRBD2. J was trimmed by 5 bases and V by 2 bases; bases with no gene match: 0. This CDR3 region has 13 residues. Germline V gene sequence: CDR1 SGHTA, CDR2 FQGNSA. CDR3: CASSLLAGDEQYF. CDR3 in DNA: TGTGCCAGCAGCTTACTAGCGGGGGACGAGCAGTACTTC. Using reference TRBV7-2 and TRBJ2-7 for the parts outside the CDR3, the full variable domain is GAGVSQSPSNKVTEKGKDVELRCDPISGHTALYWYRQSLGQGLEFLIYFQGNSAPDKSGLPSDRFSAERTGGSVSTLTIQRTQQEDSAVYLCASSLLAGDEQYFGPGTRLTVT.

This rearrangement joins TRBV4-1 to TRBJ1-2; 10 bases are a match to TRBD1. Germline V gene data show CDR1 as MGHRA and CDR2 as YSYEKL. This CDR3 has 17 amino acids. V lost 0 bases, J lost 2 bases, and 6 bases stayed unmatched. CDR3 region: CASSQEGQGYGNYGYTF. The CDR3 nucleotides are TGCGCCAGCAGCCAAGAGGGACAGGGGTATGGGAACTATGGCTACACCTTC.

The chain recombines TRBV5-1 with TRBJ1-3; possibly TRBD1 for D (6 bases). The V and J ends lost 0 bases and 1 base respectively, with 11 bases between them. The CDR3 runs 16 residues. Germline lookup yields CDR1 SGHRS and CDR2 YFSETQ. CDR3 DNA: TGCGCCAGCAGCTTGGTGGGCCAGGGGTCTGGAAACACCATATATTTT. Its protein product is CASSLVGQGSGNTIYF.

This chain joins TRBV7-8 and TRBJ1-6, with 10 bases matching TRBD1. J gave up 6 bases and V 1 base, and 0 bases lay outside the gene matches. The germline gives CDR1 SGHVS, CDR2 FQNEAQ. The CDR3 extends over 15 amino acids. CDR3 coding DNA: TGTGCCAGCAGCTTAGGACAGGGGGCTAATTCACCCCTCCACTTT. Translated: CASSLGQGANSPLHF.

The chain carries TRBV28 and TRBJ1-2; D is unresolved. Germline CDR1 MDHEN, CDR2 SYDVKM. The CDR3 runs 14 residues. The germline V and J ends were trimmed by 4 bases and 8 bases, with 17 bases remaining between them. For the CDR3, the DNA is TGTGCCAGCAGTTCCGGGAAAGGGCGAGTCGGCTACACCTTC. Its protein is CASSSGKGRVGYTF.